Shown below are 17 T cell receptor beta chains from a single sample sequenced in a study of PD-1 blockade in classical Hodgkin lymphoma (dated by TCRdb to the early 2020s). Sample time point, as interpreted from the label and publication: newly diagnosed, previously untreated cHL patient sample. Magnetic negative selection with a Miltenyi CD4+ T cell isolation kit was used to purify CD4+ T cells from thawed PBMCs. Libraries came from the immunoSEQ multiplex PCR assay. Held by TCRdb, this immuneACCESS table contains in-frame sequences only and omits some clones. Under half of the omission traces to an unresolved V gene where checked; the cause of the rest is unknown. Within this sample are approximately 20,000 clones, with around four fifths of them counted one time only. Clones ranked in the top ten supply under 1.5% of the sample. The sequenced sample was CD4+ T cells from blood. Receptors originate from a human donor with classical Hodgkin lymphoma.

The chain employs TRBV28 and TRBJ1-5, with 9 bases that match TRBD1. CDR3 length: 17 amino acids. V was clipped by 6 bases and J by 4 bases; unmatched bases: 13. CDR1 is MDHEN, CDR2 SYDVKM, per germline. CDR3 loop: CASRGDLQGAKNQPQHF. The CDR3 DNA reads as TGTGCCAGCAGAGGGGATCTACAGGGGGCCAAGAATCAGCCCCAGCATTTT.

J is TRBJ1-5 and V is TRBV4-1; D remains unclear. The CDR3 runs to 16 residues. The germline V gene encodes CDR1 MGHRA and CDR2 YSYEKL. V lost 0 bases, J lost 0 bases, and 9 bases lay in between. CDR3 sequence reads: CASSQDPGNSNQPQHF. The CDR3 DNA sequence: TGCGCCAGCAGCCAAGACCCCGGGAATAGCAATCAGCCCCAGCATTTT.

This chain joins TRBV7-9 and TRBJ2-5; D gene unclear. V lost 11 bases, J lost 1 base, and 11 bases lay in between. CDR3 length: 12 residues. Germline assignment: CDR1 SEHNR and CDR2 FQNEAQ (reference sequence). The CDR3 DNA reads as TGTGCCCTAGGACGGAGCCAAGAGACCCAGTACTTC. Protein sequence: CALGRSQETQYF.

The J gene is TRBJ2-7, the V gene TRBV5-4; 7 nucleotides agree with TRBD2. V trimming: 3 bases; J trimming: 3 bases; junction bases outside the gene matches: 15. The CDR3 sequence is 17 residues long. Germline loops: CDR1 SGHNT, CDR2 YYREEE (reference sequence). For the CDR3, the DNA is TGTGCCAGCAGCTGGGGGGGGGACTACCCCATGAGCTACGAGCAGTACTTC. Its protein is CASSWGGDYPMSYEQYF.

This clone was seen only a few times. J is TRBJ2-4 and V is TRBV28; 8 bases align to TRBD1. With V trimmed by 10 bases and J by 6 bases, 8 bases remained unmatched. The germline gives CDR1 MDHEN, CDR2 SYDVKM. This CDR3 has 13 amino acids. DNA of the CDR3: TGTGCCACCTCCAGGGGGCAATTAAACATTCAGTACTTC. Translation: CATSRGQLNIQYF.

The chain has TRBV28 and TRBJ2-7; D gene unclear. The CDR3 extends over 14 amino acids. Deletions cut 2 bases from V and 0 bases from J, with 8 bases between. Germline V CDR1 and CDR2: MDHEN, SYDVKM. The DNA for the CDR3 is TGTGCCAGCAGTTTAATGACATTCTCCTACGAGCAGTACTTC. Amino acid sequence: CASSLMTFSYEQYF.

The J gene is TRBJ1-2, the V gene TRBV28; TRBD1 might be the D (5 bases). The V gene's germline CDR1 is MDHEN and CDR2 SYDVKM. V lost 5 bases and J lost 4, with 8 bases in between. This CDR3 has 12 residues. This CDR3 is CASSADTYGYTF. The CDR3 DNA follows: TGTGCCAGCAGTGCGGACACCTATGGCTACACCTTC.

The chain uses TRBV6-5 and TRBJ2-1; 8 bases map to TRBD2. After removal of 2 bases from V and 7 bases from J, the junction contained 4 bases not matched to a gene. The CDR3 consists of 14 residues. Germline loops: CDR1 MNHEY, CDR2 SVGAGI. CDR3 amino acids: CASSYAGGGNEQFF. For the CDR3, the DNA is TGTGCCAGCAGTTACGCGGGGGGAGGGAATGAGCAGTTCTTC.

The chain joins TRBV28 to TRBJ2-7; possibly TRBD2 for D (6 bases). CDR1 and CDR2 (germline): MDHEN, SYDVKM. The V end lost 6 bases, the J end lost 3 bases, and 15 bases lay between the germline ends. CDR3 length: 14 residues. The CDR3 protein is CASRDPGTRYEQYF. The CDR3 region has the DNA TGTGCCAGCAGAGACCCCGGGACTCGCTACGAGCAGTACTTC.

V usage is TRBV7-9 and J usage is TRBJ1-4; no clear D gene. The germline V gene has CDR1 SEHNR and CDR2 FQNEAQ (reference sequence). CDR3 length: 15 amino acids. V was shortened by 3 bases and J by 4 bases, with 12 bases between the two germline ends. The CDR3 reads CASSFSRLNNEKLFF. CDR3 DNA sequence: TGTGCCAGCAGCTTCTCCCGACTGAATAATGAAAAACTGTTTTTT.

V gene TRBV5-1 combines with J gene TRBJ1-3, with D maybe TRBD1 (6 bases). The CDR3 is made up of 16 amino acids. Trimming stripped 2 bases from V and 0 bases from J, with 12 bases between. Germline V CDR1 and CDR2: SGHRS, YFSETQ. The CDR3 region is CASSLQGSNSGNTIYF. The CDR3 coding sequence is TGCGCCAGCAGCTTACAGGGTTCAAACTCTGGAAACACCATATATTTT. Based on the CDR3 plus reference TRBV5-1 and TRBJ1-3, the full variable domain is KAGVTQTPRYLIKTRGQQVTLSCSPISGHRSVSWYQQTPGQGLQFLFEYFSETQRNKGNFPGRFSGRQFSNSRSEMNVSTLELGDSALYLCASSLQGSNSGNTIYFGEGSWLTVV.

The chain has TRBV11-2 and TRBJ2-3; 13 nucleotides align to TRBD2. Losses at the gene ends were 0 bases for V and 4 bases for J; bases not matched to a gene: 7. Germline V gene data show CDR1 as SGHAT and CDR2 as FQNNGV. The CDR3 contains 18 residues. CDR3 sequence reads: CASSLDNEGLAGADTQYF. CDR3 nucleotides: TGTGCCAGCAGCTTAGATAACGAAGGACTAGCGGGAGCAGATACGCAGTATTTT.

The V and J genes are TRBV19 and TRBJ1-5, with TRBD1 matching over 8 bases. The CDR3 loop spans 16 amino acids. In germline, CDR1 is LNHDA, CDR2 SQIVND (reference sequence). After removal of 5 bases from V and 9 bases from J, the junction contained 15 bases not matched to a gene. The chain's CDR3 is CASSLQAMTGAMPQHF. The CDR3 region has the DNA TGTGCCAGTAGTCTCCAGGCCATGACAGGGGCCATGCCCCAGCATTTT.

V gene TRBV6-1 combines with J gene TRBJ2-3, with D unresolved. Between the trimmed V and J ends, which lost 3 bases and 2 bases, there was a span of 12 bases. Germline V gives CDR1 MNHNS, CDR2 SASEGT. CDR3 size: 15 residues. The CDR3 sequence: CASSDPFVLTDTQYF. CDR3 nucleotides: TGTGCCAGCAGTGACCCGTTCGTTCTCACAGATACGCAGTATTTT.

The chain links TRBV28 to TRBJ2-5; D gene unclear. Per the germline V gene, CDR1 is MDHEN and CDR2 is SYDVKM. V was clipped by 5 bases and J by 1 base, with 14 bases between them. This CDR3 spans 15 amino acids. The CDR3 reads CASSPGVWGQETQYF. CDR3 in DNA: TGTGCCAGCAGTCCCGGCGTGTGGGGCCAAGAGACCCAGTACTTC.

The chain joins TRBV27 to TRBJ2-6, with no clear D. Between the trimmed V and J ends, which lost 5 bases and 14 bases, there was a span of 13 bases. CDR1 and CDR2 from the germline V gene are MNHEY and SMNVEV (reference sequence). This CDR3 has 12 amino acids. The CDR3 region has the DNA TGTGCCAGCAGTCACCCAACGGGCATCCTGACTTTC. This codes for CASSHPTGILTF.

The rearrangement links TRBV20-1 to TRBJ2-7; 7 nucleotides align to TRBD2. CDR1 and CDR2 (germline): DFQATT, SNEGSKA (reference sequence). Trimming cost V 6 bases and J 6 bases; bases outside gene matches: 5. The CDR3 is made up of 11 amino acids. In DNA, the CDR3 is TGCAGTGCCCGGGGAGGGCCCGAGCAGTACTTC. It specifies CSARGGPEQYF.